The entry that follows covers one T cell receptor (beta chain) sequence. Which antigen it targets is not known. Base-call qualities are not available, and no considerably larger clone is one nucleotide away. This specimen belongs to a study of shared clonotypes between healthy human individuals (dated by TCRdb to 2018 to 2020). A note on the overall study: The cohort comprised two women and a few men aged 18 to 49 years. Blood TCR repertoires of 5 or 6 healthy adults were deeply sequenced to estimate repertoire size and the extent of clonotype sharing between individuals. Between about 0.8 and 9 billion PBMCs per donor were obtained by leukapheresis. To increase sequencing depth and limit assay-specific biases, TCR repertoire library preparation and sequencing were carried out by different laboratories using diverse techniques. Overall study outcomes, separate from this receptor: Only blood was sampled, and tissue TCR repertoires likely differ from those in blood. Pairwise subsampling indicated that sequencing depth was expected to affect the degree of clonotype sharing among donors. Because the study included a small number of donors, the genetic and exposure-history diversity represented was limited.

CDR1 and CDR2, looked up from the germline V gene, are SGHVS and FQNEAQ. The CDR3 runs 15 amino acids, cysteine and phenylalanine included. The sequence is cut down to CDR3 DNA, 45 bases in frame from base 1. V lost 0 bases and J lost 5 bases; the stretch between them is 13 bases long. Using the deep immunoSEQ assay, TCR CDR3 regions were amplified from genomic DNA by multiplex PCR. Extracted genomic DNA from each cell subset was spread evenly across all wells of several immunoSEQ 96-well plates, with each plate serving as a replicate. For unsorted PBMC, each replicate PCR was loaded with about 280 ng genomic DNA, equivalent to tens of thousands of T cell genomes. Ten immunoSEQ deep assay plates were used to sequence the unsorted PBMC genomic DNA. Purified libraries were measured with a Qubit 3.0 fluorometer, size-checked on a Bioanalyzer 2100, and measured again with the KAPA Library Quantification kit. A separate single-read 150-cycle Illumina NextSeq 550 flow cell was used to sequence each immunoSEQ 96-well plate. The authors' analysis ran thus. Because the immunoSEQ output included only junctional sequences and no quality scores, the filtering could not be the same as the filtering used for full-length reads. To assign V/J genes and CDR3, sequences were annotated against IMGT germline references using PyIR, a Python wrapper for IgBLAST v1.9. Reads with weak V/J assignments (E-value above 1e-6), missing CDR3, stop codons, out-of-frame junctions, or ambiguous translated residues were removed. V3J clonotypes were defined as sequences sharing the same inferred V gene, J gene, and CDR3 amino acid sequence. The percentage overlap between two repertoires was calculated by dividing the number of shared unique clonotypes by the size of the smaller repertoire. Three approaches were used to assess repertoire richness: RTK rarefaction, the Chao1 estimator, and Recon v2.1 estimates of unobserved clonotypes. In its TCRdb copy, this immuneACCESS table keeps in-frame sequences only and misses some clones. Where compared with another copy, unresolved V genes explain less than half of these, and the others have no known cause. That table is the source of V, J and clone size, and D and trimming were worked out from the DNA. The sample includes about half a million clones, with approximately 78% observed a single time. In total, the top ten clones hold around 12% of the sample.

Healthy HIV-negative adults with no recently reported acute infections or vaccinations were included as donors. Every donor was a Caucasian adult living in Nashville, Tennessee, USA. For unsorted samples, tens of millions of PBMCs were counted, and genomic DNA was extracted using the QIAamp DNA Blood Mini kit. Blood was collected by leukapheresis, and PBMCs were isolated by Ficoll-Histopaque density gradient centrifugation and then cryopreserved in liquid nitrogen vapor phase. The TCR sequence derives from a woman aged 40 to 55 in good health. Some clones in this sample may be carry-over from other donors' samples. This chain joins TRBV7-8 to TRBJ1-2; TRBD1 might be the D gene, on 5 matching bases. Sequencing input: PBMCs. The nucleotide sequence reads as follows: TGTGCCAGCAGCTTAGCTAGGGACCTGGGATATGGCTACACCTTC. It codes for CASSLARDLGYGYTF. Joined to the reference TRBV7-8 and TRBJ1-2 proteins, this CDR3 gives the full variable domain: GAGVSQSPRYKVAKRGQDVALRCDPISGHVSLFWYQQALGQGPEFLTYFQNEAQLDKSGLPSDRFFAERPEGSVSTLKIQRTQQEDSAVYLCASSLARDLGYGYTFGSGTRLTVV.